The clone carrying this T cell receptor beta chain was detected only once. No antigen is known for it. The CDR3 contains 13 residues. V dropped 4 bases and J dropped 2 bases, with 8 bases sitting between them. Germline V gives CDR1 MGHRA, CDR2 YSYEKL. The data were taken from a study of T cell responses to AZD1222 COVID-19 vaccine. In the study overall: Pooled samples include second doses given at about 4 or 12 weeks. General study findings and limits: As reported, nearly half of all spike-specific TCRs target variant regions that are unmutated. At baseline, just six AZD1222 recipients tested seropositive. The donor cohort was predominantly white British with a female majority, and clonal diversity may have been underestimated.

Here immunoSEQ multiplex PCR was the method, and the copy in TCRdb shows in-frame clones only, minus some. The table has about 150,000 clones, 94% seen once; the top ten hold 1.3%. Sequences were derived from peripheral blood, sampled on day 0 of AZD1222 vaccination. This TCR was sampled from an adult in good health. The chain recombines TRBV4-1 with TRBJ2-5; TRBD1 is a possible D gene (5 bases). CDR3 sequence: CASSLGVQETQYF. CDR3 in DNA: TGCGCCAGCAGCCTAGGGGTTCAAGAGACCCAGTACTTC.